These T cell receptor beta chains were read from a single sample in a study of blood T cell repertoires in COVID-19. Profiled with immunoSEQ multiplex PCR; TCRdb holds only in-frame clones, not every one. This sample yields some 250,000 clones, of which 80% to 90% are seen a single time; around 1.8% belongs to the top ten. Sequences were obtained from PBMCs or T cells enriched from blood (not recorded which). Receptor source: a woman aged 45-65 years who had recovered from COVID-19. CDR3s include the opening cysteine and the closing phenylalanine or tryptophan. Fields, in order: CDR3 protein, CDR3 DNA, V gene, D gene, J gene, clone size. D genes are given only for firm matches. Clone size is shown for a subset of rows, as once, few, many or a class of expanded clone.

CDR3 protein: CASSVDRGSQPQHF
CDR3 DNA: TGTGCCAGCAGCGTAGACAGGGGGTCTCAGCCCCAGCATTTT
V gene: TRBV9
D gene: TRBD1
J gene: TRBJ1-5
clone size: NA

CDR3 protein: CATSDPPGQGASEQFF
CDR3 DNA: TGTGCCACCAGTGATCCTCCGGGACAGGGGGCATCTGAGCAGTTCTTC
V gene: TRBV24-1
D gene: TRBD1
J gene: TRBJ2-1
clone size: NA

CDR3 protein: CASSFGRVHEQYF
CDR3 DNA: TGTGCCAGCAGTTTCGGCAGGGTCCACGAGCAGTACTTC
V gene: TRBV12-3/TRBV12-4
D gene: NA
J gene: TRBJ2-7
clone size: once

CDR3 protein: CASLRQGRAFF
CDR3 DNA: TGTGCCAGCCTTAGACAGGGTCGGGCTTTCTTT
V gene: TRBV28
D gene: TRBD1
J gene: TRBJ1-1
clone size: NA

CDR3 protein: CASSFMGTGANNSPLHF
CDR3 DNA: TGTGCCAGCAGCTTTATGGGGACAGGGGCTAATAATTCACCCCTCCACTTT
V gene: TRBV7-8
D gene: TRBD1
J gene: TRBJ1-6
clone size: NA

CDR3 protein: CASSQGRAGNTIYF
CDR3 DNA: TGCGCCAGCAGCCAAGGCAGGGCTGGAAACACCATATATTTT
V gene: TRBV4-1
D gene: NA
J gene: TRBJ1-3
clone size: NA

CDR3 protein: CASTLAGQGSTEAFF
CDR3 DNA: TGTGCCAGCACGCTGGCGGGACAGGGGAGCACTGAAGCTTTCTTT
V gene: TRBV28
D gene: TRBD1
J gene: TRBJ1-1
clone size: NA

CDR3 protein: CASSLAPGLGLETDTQYF
CDR3 DNA: TGTGCCAGCAGCTTAGCGCCGGGACTAGGATTAGAAACAGATACGCAGTATTTT
V gene: TRBV7-6
D gene: TRBD2
J gene: TRBJ2-3
clone size: NA

CDR3 protein: CATSRTVNTEAFF
CDR3 DNA: TGTGCCACCAGCAGAACAGTGAACACTGAAGCTTTCTTT
V gene: TRBV15
D gene: NA
J gene: TRBJ1-1
clone size: NA

CDR3 protein: CASSRGMLMNTEAFF
CDR3 DNA: TGCGCCAGCAGCCGCGGGATGCTTATGAACACTGAAGCTTTCTTT
V gene: TRBV5-1
D gene: NA
J gene: TRBJ1-1
clone size: NA

CDR3 protein: CASSLVLAGGTYNEQFF
CDR3 DNA: TGTGCCAGCAGCTTAGTACTAGCGGGAGGAACTTACAATGAGCAGTTCTTC
V gene: TRBV11-2
D gene: TRBD2
J gene: TRBJ2-1
clone size: NA

CDR3 protein: CASSLPREPTGREQYF
CDR3 DNA: TGTGCCAGCAGCTTACCGAGAGAACCGACAGGACGGGAGCAGTACTTC
V gene: TRBV11-2
D gene: NA
J gene: TRBJ2-7
clone size: NA

CDR3 protein: CASSPTDRMNTEAFF
CDR3 DNA: TGTGCCAGCAGCCCTACGGACAGAATGAACACTGAAGCTTTCTTT
V gene: TRBV7-6
D gene: NA
J gene: TRBJ1-1
clone size: NA

CDR3 protein: CASSTPKGVYEQYF
CDR3 DNA: TGTGCCAGCTCAACACCGAAGGGGGTCTACGAGCAGTACTTC
V gene: TRBV18
D gene: NA
J gene: TRBJ2-7
clone size: NA

CDR3 protein: CASSRQSYFNSPLHF
CDR3 DNA: TGTGCCAGCAGCCGACAGTCCTACTTCAATTCACCCCTCCACTTT
V gene: TRBV27
D gene: NA
J gene: TRBJ1-6
clone size: NA

CDR3 protein: CASSSGGGRTFF
CDR3 DNA: TGTGCCAGCAGTTCAGGTGGAGGGCGTACTTTCTTT
V gene: TRBV27
D gene: NA
J gene: TRBJ1-1
clone size: NA

CDR3 protein: CATLSGGTDTQYF
CDR3 DNA: TGTGCCACCCTTAGCGGGGGCACAGATACGCAGTATTTT
V gene: TRBV15
D gene: TRBD2
J gene: TRBJ2-3
clone size: NA

CDR3 protein: CASVIIRTIETQYF
CDR3 DNA: TGTGCCAGCGTAATAATTCGGACTATCGAGACCCAGTACTTC
V gene: TRBV12-1
D gene: NA
J gene: TRBJ2-5
clone size: NA

CDR3 protein: CASAETTTGLSNQPQHF
CDR3 DNA: TGTGCCAGCGCAGAAACTACCACAGGGTTGAGCAATCAGCCCCAGCATTTT
V gene: TRBV7-9
D gene: NA
J gene: TRBJ1-5
clone size: NA

CDR3 protein: CASSSDLVLRDF
CDR3 DNA: TGTGCCAGCAGCAGCGATTTAGTCCTACGGGATTTT
V gene: TRBV12-3/TRBV12-4
D gene: NA
J gene: TRBJ2-3
clone size: NA

CDR3 protein: CASSGLAGYNEQFF
CDR3 DNA: TGTGCCAGCTCGGGGCTAGCGGGGTACAATGAGCAGTTCTTC
V gene: TRBV28
D gene: TRBD2
J gene: TRBJ2-1
clone size: once

CDR3 protein: CASSISWSEEKLFF
CDR3 DNA: TGTGCCAGCAGCATCAGCTGGAGTGAGGAAAAACTGTTTTTT
V gene: TRBV5-6
D gene: NA
J gene: TRBJ1-4
clone size: NA

CDR3 protein: CASSISWSPGNTIYF
CDR3 DNA: TGTGCCAGTAGTATAAGCTGGAGCCCTGGAAACACCATATATTTT
V gene: TRBV19
D gene: NA
J gene: TRBJ1-3
clone size: NA

CDR3 protein: CASSEGVRASYNEQFF
CDR3 DNA: TGTGCCAGCAGTGAAGGAGTGAGGGCATCCTACAATGAGCAGTTCTTC
V gene: TRBV6-1
D gene: NA
J gene: TRBJ2-1
clone size: NA

CDR3 protein: CSASPVNQPQHF
CDR3 DNA: TGCAGTGCTAGTCCGGTGAATCAGCCCCAGCATTTT
V gene: TRBV20-1
D gene: NA
J gene: TRBJ1-5
clone size: NA

CDR3 protein: CASSLGRAVGYTF
CDR3 DNA: TGTGCCAGCAGCTTAGGCAGGGCGGTCGGCTACACCTTC
V gene: TRBV7-2
D gene: NA
J gene: TRBJ1-2
clone size: few

CDR3 protein: CARSRGIGGANVLTF
CDR3 DNA: TGTGCCAGGTCCAGGGGAATTGGTGGGGCCAACGTCCTGACTTTC
V gene: TRBV2
D gene: NA
J gene: TRBJ2-6
clone size: few

CDR3 protein: CASSFRQGGEEKLFF
CDR3 DNA: TGTGCCAGCAGCTTCCGACAGGGGGGGGAAGAAAAACTGTTTTTT
V gene: TRBV9
D gene: TRBD1
J gene: TRBJ1-4
clone size: NA

CDR3 protein: CASSTGLNTEAFF
CDR3 DNA: TGTGCCAGTAGTACGGGTCTGAACACTGAAGCTTTCTTT
V gene: TRBV19
D gene: NA
J gene: TRBJ1-1
clone size: NA

CDR3 protein: CASSQRDLARDEQYF
CDR3 DNA: TGCGCCAGCAGCCAACGGGACTTAGCGAGGGACGAGCAGTACTTC
V gene: TRBV4-1
D gene: NA
J gene: TRBJ2-7
clone size: few

CDR3 protein: CASSITQGANYGYTF
CDR3 DNA: TGTGCCAGTAGTATTACACAGGGAGCTAACTATGGCTACACCTTC
V gene: TRBV19
D gene: NA
J gene: TRBJ1-2
clone size: few

CDR3 protein: CASSLETEETQYF
CDR3 DNA: TGTGCCAGCAGCTTAGAGACAGAAGAGACCCAGTACTTC
V gene: TRBV11-2
D gene: NA
J gene: TRBJ2-5
clone size: NA

CDR3 protein: CASKALAGRHEQFF
CDR3 DNA: TGTGCCAGTAAGGCTTTAGCGGGGCGCCATGAGCAGTTCTTC
V gene: TRBV19
D gene: TRBD2
J gene: TRBJ2-1
clone size: NA

CDR3 protein: CSASAGVNYEQYF
CDR3 DNA: TGCAGTGCTAGTGCGGGGGTTAACTACGAGCAGTACTTC
V gene: TRBV20-1
D gene: TRBD2
J gene: TRBJ2-7
clone size: NA

CDR3 protein: CASSLLATPNTGELFF
CDR3 DNA: TGTGCCAGCAGTTTATTAGCCACCCCGAACACCGGGGAGCTGTTTTTT
V gene: TRBV28
D gene: NA
J gene: TRBJ2-2
clone size: NA

CDR3 protein: CASSPGRSIEAFF
CDR3 DNA: TGTGCCAGCAGCCCAGGTAGATCTATTGAAGCTTTCTTT
V gene: TRBV11-1
D gene: NA
J gene: TRBJ1-1
clone size: NA

CDR3 protein: CASSMGAAGYGYTF
CDR3 DNA: TGTGCCAGTAGTATGGGGGCGGCTGGCTATGGCTACACCTTC
V gene: TRBV19
D gene: NA
J gene: TRBJ1-2
clone size: NA

CDR3 protein: CASSETYRATTEAFF
CDR3 DNA: TGTGCCAGCAGTGAAACTTACAGGGCGACTACTGAAGCTTTCTTT
V gene: TRBV2
D gene: NA
J gene: TRBJ1-1
clone size: NA

CDR3 protein: CATRQASTDTQYF
CDR3 DNA: TGTGCCACAAGACAGGCTTCCACAGATACGCAGTATTTT
V gene: TRBV2
D gene: NA
J gene: TRBJ2-3
clone size: NA

CDR3 protein: CASSIVSRGGSYEQYF
CDR3 DNA: TGTGCCAGTAGTATCGTCAGCCGCGGCGGCTCCTACGAGCAGTACTTC
V gene: TRBV19
D gene: NA
J gene: TRBJ2-7
clone size: NA

CDR3 protein: CASTWGGEWGIGEWPQHF
CDR3 DNA: TGCGCCAGCACTTGGGGAGGGGAGTGGGGAATCGGGGAATGGCCCCAGCATTTT
V gene: TRBV5-1
D gene: NA
J gene: TRBJ1-5
clone size: NA

CDR3 protein: CASSPGQVRTDTQYF
CDR3 DNA: TGTGCCAGCAGTCCCGGACAGGTTCGCACAGATACGCAGTATTTT
V gene: TRBV6-5
D gene: TRBD1
J gene: TRBJ2-3
clone size: NA

CDR3 protein: CASSSGNTGELFF
CDR3 DNA: TGTGCCAGCAGTTCAGGGAACACCGGGGAGCTGTTTTTT
V gene: TRBV28
D gene: NA
J gene: TRBJ2-2
clone size: NA

CDR3 protein: CASSFGQVGTEAFF
CDR3 DNA: TGTGCCAGCAGTTTCGGACAGGTCGGCACTGAAGCTTTCTTT
V gene: TRBV27
D gene: TRBD1
J gene: TRBJ1-1
clone size: few

CDR3 protein: CASSRAGVAGELFF
CDR3 DNA: TGTGCCAGCAGCCGAGCAGGGGTGGCCGGGGAGCTGTTTTTT
V gene: TRBV6-5
D gene: NA
J gene: TRBJ2-2
clone size: NA